This T cell receptor beta chain came from a study of CD8+ T cells in alopecia areata. Study-wide findings and caveats: Sequencing of scalp samples also captures resident alphabeta T cells of normal skin. Numerous expanded lesional clones remained in scalp and blood during tofacitinib.

Germline V CDR1 and CDR2: ENHRY, SYGVKD. This CDR3 has 14 amino acids. V dropped 4 bases and J dropped 6; count of bases not matched to a gene: 6. Regarding this clone: Its antigen is unknown.

This sample's treatment: oral pan-JAK inhibitor, 5-10 mg twice daily. Lesional scalp punch biopsies and peripheral blood came from alopecia areata patients. Following extraction, RNA underwent reverse transcription to cDNA, which served as the sequencing template. Repertoires were generated with immunoSEQ multiplex PCR, while TCRdb's copy carries only in-frame clones and drops some. The sample yields roughly 150,000 clones, nearly 55% seen once. The V and J genes are TRBV10-3 and TRBJ2-7, with TRBD1 identical over 10 bases. The sample here was CD8+ T cells sorted from blood, taken at week 4, from a patient treated with tofacitinib. The clonotype originates from a human donor with alopecia areata. CDR3 protein: CAISGGTGVIEQYF. The CDR3 nucleotides read TGTGCCATCAGTGGCGGGACAGGGGTGATCGAGCAGTACTTC.